Sequencing of this T cell receptor beta chain was carried out in a study of blood T cell repertoires in COVID-19 (dated by TCRdb to 2019 to 2021). About the full investigation: Collaborator samples came from the United States, Italy and Spain and covered acute and convalescent phases of COVID-19. The prospective study material was composed of cDNA or gDNA derived from T cells, B-cell-depleted T cells, or PBMCs. The dataset comprised deeply sampled blood TCRbeta repertoires from subjects exposed to, actively infected with, or recovered from COVID-19. The repertoires were made available in a free public database intended to serve as a resource for research on the immune response to SARS-CoV-2. The samples were drawn from the first 160 participants of the ongoing ImmuneRACE study and from 1,254 subjects provided by 6 global collaborators. Sample metadata almost always included a de-identified subject ID, COVID-19 status, age in years and sex. Where available, HLA class I and class II types were taken from metadata supplied by the sample provider and were not determined by assay-based typing.

Overall results and qualifications from the work: The quantity of clinical and demographic metadata differed by source and by participant and was supplied without curation.

TCRbeta CDR3 regions were amplified from genomic DNA by means of the immunoSEQ Assay, a bias-controlled multiplex PCR. From the authors' description of their analysis: The number of nucleated cells in each sample was estimated by amplification of reference gene primers within the assay. To quantify the absolute abundance of each unique TCRbeta CDR3 rearrangement, sequence reads were collapsed and filtered. Productive Simpson clonality was computed per sample as the square root of Simpson's diversity index over productive rearrangements. TCRdb mirrors the immuneACCESS table, restricted to in-frame sequences. Some clones are absent from its copies; in checked studies, under half trace to an unresolved V gene, and the reason for the others is unknown. V and J calls and clone size come straight from that table; D and trimming were deduced from the DNA. This sample gives around 78,000 clones in total; 88% of them show up just once. The leading ten clones occupy around 40% of the sample.

A word on this clone: There is no known antigen for this receptor. The sample holds no much larger clone one base away, and base qualities are not on file.

Unmatched junction bases come to 11, with V trimmed by 2 bases and J by 8 bases. CDR1 and CDR2, per the germline V gene, are MNHNS and SASEGT. From the cysteine up to the phenylalanine, the CDR3 has a length of 16 residues. Only the CDR3 portion is preserved as DNA: 48 bases, with reading frame beginning at the first base. Each collaborating institution followed its own protocols to collect whole blood in K2EDTA tubes. For TCRbeta analysis, collaborators shipped samples as frozen whole blood, isolated PBMCs, or DNA extracted from either of those sample types. Sequencing was done on a sample of peripheral blood. Rearrangement joined TRBV6-1 to TRBJ2-1; 8 of the junction bases match TRBD2. This receptor was identified in a human donor in a cohort sampled during active COVID-19. At the DNA level, the sequence is TGTGCCAGCAGTGAAATAATCGGGACTAGTAGGGATGAGCAGTTCTTC. Its product reads: CASSEIIGTSRDEQFF.